The 21 T cell receptor beta chains listed next were all sequenced from one sample in a study of PD-L1 blockade in urothelial cancer. Time point given: pretreatment peripheral blood. Method: immunoSEQ multiplex PCR; TCRdb's copy keeps in-frame clones and lacks some. The sample lists around 71,000 clones, around 81% seen once, with under 8.5% in the top ten. Here the sequenced sample was PBMCs, taken around atezolizumab (anti-PD-L1) treatment. These receptors originate from a man aged 35 to 55 with urothelial cancer.

The J gene is TRBJ2-3, the V gene TRBV2, with TRBD2 as a possible D gene (6 bases). The V and J ends lost 3 bases and 1 base respectively, with 11 bases between them. The CDR3 covers 15 residues. Germline V gene sequence: CDR1 SNHLY, CDR2 FYNNEI. The CDR3 DNA reads TGTGCCAGCAGTGACCGGGAGACGCGCACAGATACGCAGTATTTT. This encodes CASSDRETRTDTQYF.

V usage is TRBV2 and J usage is TRBJ1-1, with 7 bases aligning to TRBD1. CDR1 and CDR2 from the germline V gene are SNHLY and FYNNEI. The CDR3 loop spans 14 amino acids. V gave up 6 bases and J gave up 1 base; unmatched junction bases: 5. CDR3 sequence reads: CASRDTGANTEAFF. CDR3 DNA sequence: TGTGCCAGCAGGGATACAGGGGCGAACACTGAAGCTTTCTTT.

V is TRBV5-1 and J is TRBJ2-3; D not resolved. This CDR3 has 13 amino acids. The germline V gene has CDR1 SGHRS and CDR2 YFSETQ. Trimming removed 6 bases at V and 1 base at J, with 9 bases between. The CDR3 bases are TGCGCCAGCATCGAGGATGGCACAGATACGCAGTATTTT. The encoded protein is CASIEDGTDTQYF.

The rearrangement links TRBV6-6 to TRBJ1-2; D is unresolved. V dropped 5 bases and J dropped 3 bases, with 16 bases sitting between them. The germline V gene encodes CDR1 MNHNY and CDR2 SVGAGI (reference sequence). The CDR3 covers 15 residues. The CDR3 DNA reads as TGTGCCAGCAGTGGCGGGAGGCACCGGGACTATGGCTACACCTTC. Its translation: CASSGGRHRDYGYTF.

This chain connects TRBV6-4 to TRBJ1-1, with 10 bases fitting TRBD1. The CDR3 contains 14 residues. J lost 4 bases, V lost 4 bases, and 3 bases had no gene match. CDR1 and CDR2 from the germline V gene are MRHNA and SNTAGT. DNA of the CDR3: TGTGCCAGCAGTGTGGACAGGGGGGGCACTGAAGCTTTCTTT. Amino acids: CASSVDRGGTEAFF.

This clone occurred a few times. CDR3 in amino acids: CASSVGTGNYGYTF. CDR3 bases: TGTGCCAGCAGCGTAGGGACAGGGAACTATGGCTACACCTTC. The V and J genes are TRBV9 and TRBJ1-2; TRBD1 matches 8 bases. The CDR3 extends over 14 amino acids. Losses at the gene ends were 0 bases for V and 2 bases for J; bases not matched to a gene: 0. Looked up from germline, CDR1 is SGDLS and CDR2 is YYNGEE.

This chain's CDR3 is CASSLRQGVGEQFF. CDR3 DNA sequence: TGTGCCAGCAGCTTAAGACAGGGGGTAGGTGAGCAGTTCTTC. The rearrangement joins TRBV7-3 to TRBJ2-1; 9 positions match TRBD1. In germline, CDR1 is SGHTA, CDR2 FQGTGA. This CDR3 has 14 residues. With 1 base clipped from V and 9 bases from J, the junction kept 4 bases outside the gene matches.

The gene calls are TRBV2 and TRBJ2-2; TRBD2 aligns across 7 bases. This CDR3 is 12 amino acids long. Losses at the gene ends were 9 bases for V and 6 bases for J; bases not matched to a gene: 4. From germline, CDR1 is SNHLY and CDR2 FYNNEI. The CDR3: CASSGGAGELFF. The CDR3 bases are TGTGCCAGTTCGGGAGGCGCCGGGGAGCTGTTTTTT.

This chain connects TRBV19 to TRBJ2-7, with a possible D match to TRBD2 (5 bases). CDR1 is LNHDA and CDR2 is SQIVND in the germline V gene (reference sequence). This CDR3 has 13 amino acids. V dropped 1 base and J dropped 3 bases, with 7 bases sitting between them. CDR3 DNA: TGTGCCAGTAGTATAGGACGGGGCTACGAGCAGTACTTC. Its translation: CASSIGRGYEQYF. Using reference TRBV19 and TRBJ2-7 for the parts outside the CDR3, the full variable domain is DGGITQSPKYLFRKEGQNVTLSCEQNLNHDAMYWYRQDPGQGLRLIYYSQIVNDFQKGDIAEGYSVSREKKESFPLTVTSAQKNPTAFYLCASSIGRGYEQYFGPGTRLTVT.

The CDR3: CASSHGGVSNQPQHF. CDR3 DNA sequence: TGCGCCAGCAGCCATGGGGGGGTGAGCAATCAGCCCCAGCATTTT. This sequence joins TRBV4-1 and TRBJ1-5; D may be TRBD1 (5 bases). CDR3 length equals 15 residues. V shed 3 bases and J shed 1 base, with 10 bases lying between them. Germline values: CDR1 MGHRA, CDR2 YSYEKL.

The chain uses TRBV9 and TRBJ1-4; 10 nucleotides agree with TRBD1. Germline CDR1 reads SGDLS; CDR2 reads YYNGEE. After removal of 5 bases from V and 6 bases from J, the junction contained 7 bases not matched to a gene. The CDR3 runs to 15 residues. CDR3 loop: CASSRTGQGDEKLFF. CDR3 nucleotides: TGTGCCAGCAGTCGGACAGGACAGGGGGATGAAAAACTGTTTTTT.

V is TRBV28 and J is TRBJ1-2, with D hard to call. Germline CDR1 MDHEN, CDR2 SYDVKM. The CDR3 spans 12 residues. V lost 5 bases, J lost 4 bases, and 8 bases lay in between. The DNA of the CDR3 is TGTGCCAGCAGTAGGTGGAGCTATGGCTACACCTTC. Translating gives CASSRWSYGYTF.

The rearrangement joins TRBV30 to TRBJ1-2; a weak D match, TRBD1 (5 bases). The V gene's germline CDR1 is GTSNPN and CDR2 SVGIG (reference sequence). The V and J ends lost 0 bases and 5 bases respectively, with 10 bases between them. This CDR3 is 13 amino acids long. This CDR3 reads CAWSVRRGYGYTF. CDR3 nucleotide sequence: TGTGCCTGGAGTGTACGGCGGGGGTATGGCTACACCTTC.

CDR3 region: CASRDLGKKYQETQYF. The CDR3 DNA reads as TGCGCCAGCCGAGATTTGGGCAAGAAGTACCAAGAGACCCAGTACTTC. This chain joins TRBV4-1 and TRBJ2-5; unclear D gene. V was shortened by 8 bases and J by 0 bases, with 19 bases between the two germline ends. Per germline, CDR1 MGHRA and CDR2 YSYEKL. This CDR3 is 16 amino acids long.

This chain uses TRBV7-8 with TRBJ1-1; D not certain. The V gene's germline CDR1 is SGHVS and CDR2 FQNEAQ. This CDR3 contains 14 residues. Trimming pared 0 bases from V and 2 bases from J, leaving 7 bases between. In DNA form, the CDR3 reads TGTGCCAGCAGCTTAGCCGCAGTAAACACTGAAGCTTTCTTT. Translating gives CASSLAAVNTEAFF.

The sample holds a few counts of this clone. The chain is built from TRBV4-3 and TRBJ2-5; 16 bases line up with TRBD2. Germline values: CDR1 LGHNA, CDR2 YSLEER. After removal of 3 bases from V and 2 bases from J, the junction contained 0 bases not matched to a gene. The CDR3 runs 16 residues. As DNA, the CDR3 is TGCGCCAGCAGCCAGGGACTAGCGGGAGGGCAAGAGACCCAGTACTTC. Translated, it gives CASSQGLAGGQETQYF.

The chain carries TRBV5-1 and TRBJ1-2, with 7 positions matching TRBD1. Per the germline V gene, CDR1 is SGHRS and CDR2 is YFSETQ. The CDR3 has 15 residues. The junction had 12 bases not matched to a gene; V was cut back by 6 bases and J by 4 bases. In nucleotides, the CDR3 is TGCGCCAGCATCCAGTACCCGACAGGGAGCTATGGCTACACCTTC. Translated, it gives CASIQYPTGSYGYTF.

The chain couples TRBV7-9 to TRBJ2-7, with D possibly matching TRBD2 (6 bases). Deletions cut 5 bases from V and 4 bases from J, with 12 bases between. CDR1 SEHNR and CDR2 FQNEAQ come from the germline V gene (reference sequence). The CDR3 has 13 residues. The CDR3 sequence: CASSPGAGYEQYF. DNA for the CDR3: TGTGCCAGCAGCCCCGGTGCGGGGTACGAGCAGTACTTC.

This clone was picked up a small number of times. The J gene is TRBJ1-1, the V gene TRBV18; 9 bases match TRBD1. With V trimmed by 6 bases and J by 1 base, 3 bases remained unmatched. Germline lookup yields CDR1 KGHSH and CDR2 LQKENI. This CDR3 contains 14 residues. CDR3 bases: TGTGCCAGCTCGCAACAGGGGGCGAACACTGAAGCTTTCTTT. This translates into CASSQQGANTEAFF.

This chain connects TRBV30 to TRBJ1-2; perhaps TRBD1 as D (5 bases). V was cut by 1 base and J by 4 bases, with 10 bases left in between. Germline V gives CDR1 GTSNPN, CDR2 SVGIG (reference sequence). This CDR3 is built from 13 residues. The CDR3, as DNA: TGTGCCTGGAGTGGCAGGGTAGGCTATGGCTACACCTTC. Translating it yields CAWSGRVGYGYTF.

The CDR3 coding sequence is TGTGCCAGCAGCGCCACCGGGACAGGGGTGAGGAACACTGAAGCTTTCTTT. Its protein product is CASSATGTGVRNTEAFF. The chain links TRBV9 to TRBJ1-1; 10 bases fit TRBD1. With 3 bases clipped from V and 1 base from J, the junction kept 9 bases outside the gene matches. Germline CDR1 reads SGDLS; CDR2 reads YYNGEE. The CDR3 runs 17 residues.